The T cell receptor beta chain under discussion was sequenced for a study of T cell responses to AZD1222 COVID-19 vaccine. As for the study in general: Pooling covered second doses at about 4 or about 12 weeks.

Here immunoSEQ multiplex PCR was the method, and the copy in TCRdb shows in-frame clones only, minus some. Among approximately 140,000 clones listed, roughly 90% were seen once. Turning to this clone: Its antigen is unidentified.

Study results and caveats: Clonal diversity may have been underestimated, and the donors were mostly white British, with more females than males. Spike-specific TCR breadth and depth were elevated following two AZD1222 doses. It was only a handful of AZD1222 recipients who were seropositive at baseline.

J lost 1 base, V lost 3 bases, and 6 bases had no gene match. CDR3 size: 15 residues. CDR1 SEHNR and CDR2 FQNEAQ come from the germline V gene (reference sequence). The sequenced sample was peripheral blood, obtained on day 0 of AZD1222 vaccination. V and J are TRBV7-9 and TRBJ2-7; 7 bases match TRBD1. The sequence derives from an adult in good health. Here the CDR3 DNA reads TGTGCCAGCAGCTTGGGACAGCTGATGTCCTACGAGCAGTACTTC. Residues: CASSLGQLMSYEQYF.